In its sample, the clone carrying this TCR beta chain was seen a few times. TCRdb keeps only in-frame clones here, not all; method: immunoSEQ multiplex PCR. The data hold approximately 270,000 clones, with over 75% observed a single time. This entry is derived from a study of blood T cell repertoires in COVID-19. For the study at large: The analysed material was cDNA or gDNA that came from T cells, B-cell-depleted T cells, or PBMCs.

Cohort allocation depended upon clinical history that participants reported. Symptom resolution, clearance, or two negative PCRs marked the recovered donors of Cohort 3. The germline V and J ends were trimmed by 3 bases and 0 bases, with 12 bases remaining between them. This CDR3 is built from 15 residues. Germline V gene sequence: CDR1 GTSNPN, CDR2 SVGIG (reference sequence). This sequence originates from a woman between 25 and 40 years old who had recovered from COVID-19. The genes are TRBV30 and TRBJ1-3, with a weak D call TRBD1 (5 bases). Sample: PBMCs or T cells enriched from blood (not recorded which). CDR3: CAWRNRWDSGNTIYF. CDR3 nucleotides: TGTGCCTGGAGAAACAGGTGGGACTCTGGAAACACCATATATTTT.